This paragraph covers one TCR beta chain sequence. The sample is drawn from a study of regulatory T cells in long-lasting Graves disease. Arm-PCR of CDR3 regions and iRepertoire HTBI primers were used to build TCR beta libraries. MiXCR, applied by TCRdb to the multiplex PCR reads, yields one record per CDR3 protein. The sample has roughly 610,000 distinct CDR3 sequences, more than 15% seen once; the top ten hold about 12%. Time point noted: newly diagnosed GD, antithyroid drugs for less than 3 months. Construction of the TCR library relied on RNA isolated from PBMCs. As a group, patients came from one endocrinology department in Xi'an, China. Germline loops: CDR1 SGHKS, CDR2 YYEKEE (reference sequence). The CDR3 spans 17 residues. V was pared by 0 bases and J by 0 bases, with 15 bases between. This sample was also put to use in a study of T cells in Graves' hyperthyroidism and ophthalmopathy. Turning to that study: The HTBI set primed first-round TCR CDR3 RT-PCR. Ophthalmopathy was separated from stable hyperthyroidism by a 13 V-J model.

This material consisted of peripheral blood mononuclear cells (PBMCs), taken at new diagnosis, from a patient treated with antithyroid drugs. This TCR derives from a man younger than 35 with Graves disease. This chain uses TRBV5-5 with TRBJ1-1; perhaps TRBD1 as D (5 bases). The CDR3 reads CASSLAGSGTVNTEAFF. In DNA form, the CDR3 reads TGTGCCAGCAGCTTGGCAGGGAGTGGGACGGTGAACACTGAAGCTTTCTTT.